This TCR beta chain was sequenced for a study of blood T cells in healthy people across ages. Background on the study: About one barcoded beta molecule per two T cells was captured by template switching.

PCR was performed a second time for about 7 to 11 cycles using a sample-barcoded 5' primer and a J-beta primer mix. TCRdb reprocessed the 5' RACE reads with MiXCR, giving one entry per CDR3 protein. The table records around 780,000 distinct CDR3 sequences, approximately 53% of them present only once. Germline values: CDR1 KGHSH, CDR2 LQKENI. The CDR3 extends over 15 amino acids. V was shortened by 2 bases and J by 4 bases, with 12 bases between the two germline ends. Sequenced: blood. The TCR sequence derives from a man aged 40-55 years in good health. The chain is built from TRBV18 and TRBJ2-1; D call uncertain. The CDR3 spells CASSPERMEYNEQFF. The CDR3 DNA follows: TGTGCCAGCTCACCAGAGAGGATGGAGTACAATGAGCAGTTCTTC.